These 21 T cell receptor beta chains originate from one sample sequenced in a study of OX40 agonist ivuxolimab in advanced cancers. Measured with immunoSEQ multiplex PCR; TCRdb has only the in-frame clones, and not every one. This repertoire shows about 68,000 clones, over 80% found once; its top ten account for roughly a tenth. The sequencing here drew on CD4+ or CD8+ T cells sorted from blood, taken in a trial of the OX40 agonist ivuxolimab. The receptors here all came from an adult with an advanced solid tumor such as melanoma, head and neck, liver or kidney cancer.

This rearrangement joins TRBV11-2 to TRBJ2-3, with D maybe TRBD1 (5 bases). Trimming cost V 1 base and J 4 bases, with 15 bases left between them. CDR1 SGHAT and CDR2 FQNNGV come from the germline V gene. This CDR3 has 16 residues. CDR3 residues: CASSLGKWGGADTQYF. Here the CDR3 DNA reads TGTGCCAGCAGCTTAGGCAAGTGGGGCGGCGCAGATACGCAGTATTTT.

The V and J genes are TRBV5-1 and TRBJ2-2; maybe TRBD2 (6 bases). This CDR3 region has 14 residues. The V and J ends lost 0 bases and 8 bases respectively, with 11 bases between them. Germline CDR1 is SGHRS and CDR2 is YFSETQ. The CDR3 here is CASSLGPSEGELFF. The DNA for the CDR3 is TGCGCCAGCAGCTTGGGCCCTAGCGAGGGGGAGCTGTTTTTT.

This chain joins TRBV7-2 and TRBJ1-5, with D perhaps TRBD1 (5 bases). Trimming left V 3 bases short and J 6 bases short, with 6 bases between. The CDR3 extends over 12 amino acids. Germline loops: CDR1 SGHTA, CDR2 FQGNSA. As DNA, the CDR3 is TGTGCCAGCAGCTTTCAGGGTCAGCCCCAGCATTTT. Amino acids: CASSFQGQPQHF.

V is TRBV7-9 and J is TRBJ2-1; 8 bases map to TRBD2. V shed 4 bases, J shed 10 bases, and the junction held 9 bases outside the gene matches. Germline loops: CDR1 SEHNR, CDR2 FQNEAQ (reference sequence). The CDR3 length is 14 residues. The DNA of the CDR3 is TGTGCCAGCAGCTATACCTCGGGGGGGAGGGAGCAGTTCTTC. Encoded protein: CASSYTSGGREQFF. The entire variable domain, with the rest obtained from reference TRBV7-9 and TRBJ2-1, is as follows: DTGVSQNPRHKITKRGQNVTFRCDPISEHNRLYWYRQTLGQGPEFLTYFQNEAQLEKSRLLSDRFSAERPKGSFSTLEIQRTEQGDSAMYLCASSYTSGGREQFFGPGTRLTVL.

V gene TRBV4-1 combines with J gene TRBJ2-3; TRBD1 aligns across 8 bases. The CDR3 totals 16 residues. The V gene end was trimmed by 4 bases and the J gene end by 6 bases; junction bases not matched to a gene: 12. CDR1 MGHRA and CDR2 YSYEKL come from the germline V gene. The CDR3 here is CASSRGQGAVSDTQYF. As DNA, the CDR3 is TGCGCCAGCAGCCGGGGGCAGGGGGCGGTCTCGGATACGCAGTATTTT.

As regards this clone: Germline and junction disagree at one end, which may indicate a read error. The CDR3: CASRLATGFTDTQYF. CDR3 sequence (DNA): TGTGCCAGCAGGTTGGCCACAGGTTTCACAGATACGCAGTATTTT. V usage is TRBV5-4 and J usage is TRBJ2-3; weak D call: TRBD1 (5 bases). The CDR3 has 15 residues. The germline gives CDR1 SGHNT, CDR2 YYREEE (reference sequence).

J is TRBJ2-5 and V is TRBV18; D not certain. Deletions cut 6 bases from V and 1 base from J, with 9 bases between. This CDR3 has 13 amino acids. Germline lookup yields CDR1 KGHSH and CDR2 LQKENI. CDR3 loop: CASSLGSQETQYF. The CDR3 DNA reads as TGTGCCAGCTCCCTCGGGTCCCAAGAGACCCAGTACTTC.

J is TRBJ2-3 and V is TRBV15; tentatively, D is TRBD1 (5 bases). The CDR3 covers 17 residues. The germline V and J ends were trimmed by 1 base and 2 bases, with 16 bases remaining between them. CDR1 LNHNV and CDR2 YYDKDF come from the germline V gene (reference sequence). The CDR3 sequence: CATSRADTLGYTDTQYF. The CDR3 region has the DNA TGTGCCACCAGCAGAGCGGACACCCTGGGATACACAGATACGCAGTATTTT.

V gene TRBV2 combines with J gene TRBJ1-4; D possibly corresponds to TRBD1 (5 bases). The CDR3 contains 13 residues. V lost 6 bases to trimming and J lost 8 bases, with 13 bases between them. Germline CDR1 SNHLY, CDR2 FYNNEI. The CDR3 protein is CASSGDQGEKLFF. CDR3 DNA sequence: TGTGCCAGCAGCGGGGACCAAGGGGAAAAACTGTTTTTT.

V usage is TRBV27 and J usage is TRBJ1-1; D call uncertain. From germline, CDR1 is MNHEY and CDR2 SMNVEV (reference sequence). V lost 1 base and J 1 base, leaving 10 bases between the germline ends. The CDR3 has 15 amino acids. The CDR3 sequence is CASSLFWQENTEAFF. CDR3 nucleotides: TGTGCCAGCAGTTTATTTTGGCAGGAGAACACTGAAGCTTTCTTT.

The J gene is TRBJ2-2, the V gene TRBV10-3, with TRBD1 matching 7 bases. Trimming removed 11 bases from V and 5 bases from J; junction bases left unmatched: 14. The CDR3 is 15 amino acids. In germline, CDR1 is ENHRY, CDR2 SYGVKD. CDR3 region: CASINEDRRTGELFF. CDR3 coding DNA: TGTGCCTCTATAAACGAGGACAGGAGGACCGGGGAGCTGTTTTTT.

In nucleotides, the CDR3 is TGTGCCAGCTCCGGACCGGGCGAGACAGATACGCAGTATTTT. Its protein is CASSGPGETDTQYF. This rearrangement joins TRBV2 to TRBJ2-3; D not certain. V was pared by 8 bases and J by 3 bases, with 15 bases between. The CDR3 totals 14 residues. Germline CDR1 and CDR2: SNHLY and FYNNEI.

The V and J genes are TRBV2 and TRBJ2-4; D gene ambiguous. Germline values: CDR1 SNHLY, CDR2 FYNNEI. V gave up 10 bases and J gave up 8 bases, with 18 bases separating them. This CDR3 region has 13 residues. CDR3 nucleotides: TGTGCCACCCGCGTCGATGAAAGCGACATTCAGTACTTC. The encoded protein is CATRVDESDIQYF.

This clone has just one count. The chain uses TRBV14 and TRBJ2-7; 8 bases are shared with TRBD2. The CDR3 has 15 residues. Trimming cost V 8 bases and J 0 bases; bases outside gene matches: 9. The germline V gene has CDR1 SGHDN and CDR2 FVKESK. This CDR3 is CASPRGGQSSYEQYV. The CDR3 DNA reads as TGTGCCAGCCCACGGGGGGGGCAATCCTCCTACGAGCAGTACGTC.

The CDR3 loop reads CASSWGGLAGNTIYF. CDR3 coding DNA: TGTGCCAGCAGTTGGGGGGGCCTGGCTGGAAACACCATATATTTT. V gene TRBV28 combines with J gene TRBJ1-3, with D possibly TRBD1 on 6 matching bases. Trimming left V 4 bases short and J 2 bases short, with 12 bases between. Germline loops: CDR1 MDHEN, CDR2 SYDVKM. The CDR3 is 15 residues long.

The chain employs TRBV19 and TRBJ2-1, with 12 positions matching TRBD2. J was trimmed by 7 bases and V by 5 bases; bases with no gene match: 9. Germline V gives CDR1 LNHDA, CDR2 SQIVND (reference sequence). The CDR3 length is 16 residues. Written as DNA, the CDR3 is TGTGCCAGTAGTGTGCTAGCGGGAGGGCCGGTAAATGAGCAGTTCTTC. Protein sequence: CASSVLAGGPVNEQFF.

This chain's CDR3 is CASRRSLGWTSGVSYEQYF. Written as DNA, the CDR3 is TGTGCCAGCAGGCGCAGTTTAGGGTGGACTAGCGGGGTCTCCTACGAGCAGTACTTC. V and J are TRBV28 and TRBJ2-7; 12 nucleotides match TRBD2. The CDR3 totals 19 residues. The trim removed 6 bases at V and 0 bases at J, leaving 15 bases unmatched. Germline CDR1 MDHEN, CDR2 SYDVKM.

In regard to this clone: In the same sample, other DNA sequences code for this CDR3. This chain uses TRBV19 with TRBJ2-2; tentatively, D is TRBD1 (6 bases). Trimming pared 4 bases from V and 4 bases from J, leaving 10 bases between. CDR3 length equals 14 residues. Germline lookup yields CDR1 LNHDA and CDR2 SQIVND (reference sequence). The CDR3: CASSTQGTTGELFF. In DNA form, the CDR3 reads TGTGCCAGTAGTACGCAGGGGACCACCGGGGAGCTGTTTTTT.

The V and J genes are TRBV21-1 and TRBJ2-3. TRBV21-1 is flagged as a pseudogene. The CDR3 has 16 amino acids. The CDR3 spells CASSNGQTPMADTQYF. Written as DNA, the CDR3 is TGTGCCAGCAGCAACGGGCAGACCCCTATGGCAGATACGCAGTATTTT.

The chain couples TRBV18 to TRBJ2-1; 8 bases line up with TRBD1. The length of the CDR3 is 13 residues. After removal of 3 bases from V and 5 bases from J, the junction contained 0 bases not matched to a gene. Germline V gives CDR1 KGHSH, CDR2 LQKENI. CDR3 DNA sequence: TGTGCCAGCTCACCGGGACAGGACAATGAGCAGTTCTTC. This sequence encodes CASSPGQDNEQFF.

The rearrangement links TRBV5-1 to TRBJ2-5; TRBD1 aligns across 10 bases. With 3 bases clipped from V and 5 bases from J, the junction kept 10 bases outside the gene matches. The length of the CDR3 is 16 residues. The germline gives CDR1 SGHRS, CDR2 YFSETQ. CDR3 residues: CASSSDPAGQGETQYF. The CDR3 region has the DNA TGCGCCAGCAGCTCGGACCCCGCGGGACAGGGGGAGACCCAGTACTTC.